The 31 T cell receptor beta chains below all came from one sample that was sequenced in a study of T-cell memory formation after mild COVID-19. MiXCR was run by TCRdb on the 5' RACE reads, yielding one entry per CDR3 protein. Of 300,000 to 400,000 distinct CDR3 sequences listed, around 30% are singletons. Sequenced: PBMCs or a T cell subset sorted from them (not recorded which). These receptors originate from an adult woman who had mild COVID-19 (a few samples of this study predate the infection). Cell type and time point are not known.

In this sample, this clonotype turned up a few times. The CDR3 coding sequence is TGCAGTGCTAGAGATTGGACAGGGGGCAGATGGAATCAGCCCCAGCATTTT. It yields the protein CSARDWTGGRWNQPQHF. The chain uses TRBV20-1 and TRBJ1-5; TRBD1 matches at 11 bases. The CDR3 runs 17 residues. Germline loops: CDR1 DFQATT, CDR2 SNEGSKA (reference sequence). V lost 0 bases to trimming and J lost 4 bases; unmatched junction nucleotides: 8.

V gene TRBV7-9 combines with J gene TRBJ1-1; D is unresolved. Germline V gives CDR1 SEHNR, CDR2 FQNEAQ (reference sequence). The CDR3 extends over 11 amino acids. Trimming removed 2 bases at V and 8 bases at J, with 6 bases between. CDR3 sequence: CASSLQFEAFF. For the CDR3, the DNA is TGTGCCAGCAGCTTACAGTTCGAAGCTTTCTTT.

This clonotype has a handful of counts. CDR3 DNA: TGTGCCAGCAGCTTTGGGTCCACAGGGAACACTGAAGCTTTCTTT. Amino acid sequence: CASSFGSTGNTEAFF. This chain uses TRBV7-2 with TRBJ1-1; a possible D gene is TRBD1 (5 bases). Germline V gene data show CDR1 as SGHTA and CDR2 as FQGNSA. CDR3 length: 15 amino acids. The V gene lost 3 bases and the J gene lost 1 base, with 12 bases spanning the gap.

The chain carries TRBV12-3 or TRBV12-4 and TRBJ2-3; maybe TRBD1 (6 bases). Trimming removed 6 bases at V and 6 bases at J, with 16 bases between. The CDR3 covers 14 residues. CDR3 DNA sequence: TGTGCCAGCAGCCAACAGGGCTCGGTGGATACGCAGTATTTT. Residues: CASSQQGSVDTQYF.

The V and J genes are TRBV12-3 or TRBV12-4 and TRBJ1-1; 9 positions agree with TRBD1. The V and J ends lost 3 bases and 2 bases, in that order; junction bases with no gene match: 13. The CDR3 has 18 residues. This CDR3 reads CASSFNPTGGDPNTEAFF. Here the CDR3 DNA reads TGTGCCAGCAGTTTCAATCCGACAGGGGGGGATCCCAACACTGAAGCTTTCTTT.

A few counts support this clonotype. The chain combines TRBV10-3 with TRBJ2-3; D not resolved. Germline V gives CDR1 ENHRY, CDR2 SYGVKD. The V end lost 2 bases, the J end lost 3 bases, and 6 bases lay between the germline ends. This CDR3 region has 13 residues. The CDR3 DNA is TGTGCCATCAGTGAGGGGTTGACAGATACGCAGTATTTT. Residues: CAISEGLTDTQYF.

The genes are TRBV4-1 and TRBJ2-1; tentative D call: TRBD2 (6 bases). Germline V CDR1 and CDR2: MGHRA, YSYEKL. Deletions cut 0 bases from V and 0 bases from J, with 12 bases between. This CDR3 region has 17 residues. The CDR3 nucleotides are TGCGCCAGCAGCCAAGAACTCGGCGGGGTCTCCTACAATGAGCAGTTCTTC. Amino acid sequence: CASSQELGGVSYNEQFF.

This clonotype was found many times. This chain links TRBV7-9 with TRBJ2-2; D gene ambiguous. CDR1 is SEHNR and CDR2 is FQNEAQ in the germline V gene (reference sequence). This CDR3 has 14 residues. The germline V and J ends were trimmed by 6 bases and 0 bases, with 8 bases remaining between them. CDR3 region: CASRDNANTGELFF. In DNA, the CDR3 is TGTGCCAGCAGAGACAACGCGAACACCGGGGAGCTGTTTTTT.

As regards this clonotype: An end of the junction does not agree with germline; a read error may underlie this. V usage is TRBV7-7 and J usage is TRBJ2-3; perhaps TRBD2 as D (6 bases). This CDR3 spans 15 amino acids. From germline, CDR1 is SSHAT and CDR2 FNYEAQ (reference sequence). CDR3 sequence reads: CASSPFLASTDTQYF. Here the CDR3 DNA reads TGTGCTAGCAGCCCCTTCCTAGCGTCCACAGATACGCAGTATTTT.

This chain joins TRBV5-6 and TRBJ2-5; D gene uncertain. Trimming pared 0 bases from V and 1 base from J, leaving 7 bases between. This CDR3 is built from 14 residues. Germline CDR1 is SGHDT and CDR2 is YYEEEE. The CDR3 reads CASSLGQIQETQYF. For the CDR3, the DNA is TGTGCCAGCAGCTTGGGGCAGATCCAAGAGACCCAGTACTTC.

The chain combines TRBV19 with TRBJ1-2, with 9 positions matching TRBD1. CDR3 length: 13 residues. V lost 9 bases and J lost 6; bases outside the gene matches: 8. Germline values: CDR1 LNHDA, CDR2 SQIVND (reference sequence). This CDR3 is CASSGTGYNGYTF. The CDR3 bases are TGTGCCAGCTCCGGGACAGGGTATAATGGCTACACCTTC.

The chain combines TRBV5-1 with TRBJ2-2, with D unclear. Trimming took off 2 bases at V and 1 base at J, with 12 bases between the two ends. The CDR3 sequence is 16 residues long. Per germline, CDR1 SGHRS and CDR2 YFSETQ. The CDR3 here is CASSLPSPQNTGELFF. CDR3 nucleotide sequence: TGCGCCAGCAGCTTACCGAGCCCCCAGAACACCGGGGAGCTGTTTTTT.

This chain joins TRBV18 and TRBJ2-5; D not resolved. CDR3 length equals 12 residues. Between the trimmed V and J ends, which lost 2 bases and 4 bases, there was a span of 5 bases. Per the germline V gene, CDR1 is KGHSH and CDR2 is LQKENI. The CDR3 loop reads CASSPVVETQYF. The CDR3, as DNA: TGTGCCAGCTCACCAGTCGTAGAGACCCAGTACTTC.

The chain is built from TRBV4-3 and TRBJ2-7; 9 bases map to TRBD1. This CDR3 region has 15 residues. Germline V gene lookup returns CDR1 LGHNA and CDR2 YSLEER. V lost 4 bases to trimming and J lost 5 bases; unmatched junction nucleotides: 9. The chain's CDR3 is CASSLNYRGQHEQYF. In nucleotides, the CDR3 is TGCGCCAGCAGCCTAAATTACAGGGGGCAGCACGAGCAGTACTTC.

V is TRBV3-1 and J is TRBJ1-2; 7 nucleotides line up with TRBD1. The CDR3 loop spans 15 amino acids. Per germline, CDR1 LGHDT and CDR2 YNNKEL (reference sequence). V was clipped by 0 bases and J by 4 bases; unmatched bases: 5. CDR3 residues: CASSQDGRGIYGYTF. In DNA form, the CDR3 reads TGTGCCAGCAGCCAAGATGGCAGGGGGATCTATGGCTACACCTTC.

The chain's CDR3 is CASSVTASYEQYF. The CDR3 DNA follows: TGTGCCAGCAGCGTGACAGCCTCCTACGAGCAGTACTTC. J is TRBJ2-7 and V is TRBV9; maybe TRBD1 (5 bases). Germline-derived CDR1 and CDR2 are SGDLS and YYNGEE. V shed 2 bases and J shed 0 bases, with 6 bases lying between them. The CDR3 runs 13 residues.

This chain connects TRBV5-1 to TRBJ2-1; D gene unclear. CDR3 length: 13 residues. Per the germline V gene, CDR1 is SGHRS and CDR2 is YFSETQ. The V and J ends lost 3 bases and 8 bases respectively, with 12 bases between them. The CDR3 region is CASSSPGFYEQFF. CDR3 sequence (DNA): TGCGCCAGCAGCTCCCCAGGTTTCTATGAGCAGTTCTTC.

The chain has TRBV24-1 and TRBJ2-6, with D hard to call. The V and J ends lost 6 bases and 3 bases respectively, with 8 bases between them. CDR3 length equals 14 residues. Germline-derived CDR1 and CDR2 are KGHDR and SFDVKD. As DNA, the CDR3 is TGTGCCACCAGTCCGCCAGGTGGGGCCAACGTCCTGACTTTC. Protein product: CATSPPGGANVLTF.

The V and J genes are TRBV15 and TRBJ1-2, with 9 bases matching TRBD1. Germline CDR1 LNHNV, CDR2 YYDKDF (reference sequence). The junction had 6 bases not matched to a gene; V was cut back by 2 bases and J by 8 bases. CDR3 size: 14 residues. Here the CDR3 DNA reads TGTGCCACCAGCAGAAGGACAGGGGAGAGGGGCTACACCTTC. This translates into CATSRRTGERGYTF.

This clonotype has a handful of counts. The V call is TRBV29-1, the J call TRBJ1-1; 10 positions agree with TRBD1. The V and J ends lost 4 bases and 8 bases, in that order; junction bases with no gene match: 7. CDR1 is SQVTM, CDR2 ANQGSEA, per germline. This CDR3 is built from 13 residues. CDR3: CSVVPTGGGEAFF. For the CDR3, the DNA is TGCAGCGTTGTCCCGACAGGGGGCGGGGAAGCTTTCTTT. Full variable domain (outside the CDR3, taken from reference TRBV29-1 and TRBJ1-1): SAVISQKPSRDICQRGTSLTIQCQVDSQVTMMFWYRQQPGQSLTLIATANQGSEATYESGFVIDKFPISRPNLTFSTLTVSNMSPEDSSIYLCSVVPTGGGEAFFGQGTRLTVV.

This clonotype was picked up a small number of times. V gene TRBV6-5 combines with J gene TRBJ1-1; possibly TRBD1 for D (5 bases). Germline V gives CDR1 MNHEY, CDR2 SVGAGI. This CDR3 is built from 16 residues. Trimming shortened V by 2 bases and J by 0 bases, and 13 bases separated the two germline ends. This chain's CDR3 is CASSYATGSMNTEAFF. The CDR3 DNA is TGTGCCAGCAGTTACGCAACAGGAAGCATGAACACTGAAGCTTTCTTT.

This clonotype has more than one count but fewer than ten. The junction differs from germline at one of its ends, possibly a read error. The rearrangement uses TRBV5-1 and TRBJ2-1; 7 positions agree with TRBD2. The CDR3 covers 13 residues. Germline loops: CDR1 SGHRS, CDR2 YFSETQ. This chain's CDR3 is CASSLDVGGPRIF. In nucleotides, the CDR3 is TGCGCCAGCAGCTTGGACGTGGGAGGGCCCCGAATCTTC.

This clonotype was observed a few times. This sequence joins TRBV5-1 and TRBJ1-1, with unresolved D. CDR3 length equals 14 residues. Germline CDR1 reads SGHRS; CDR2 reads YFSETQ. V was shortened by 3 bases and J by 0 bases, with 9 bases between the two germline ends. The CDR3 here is CASSSDVLNTEAFF. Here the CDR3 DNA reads TGCGCCAGCAGCTCGGACGTGCTGAACACTGAAGCTTTCTTT.

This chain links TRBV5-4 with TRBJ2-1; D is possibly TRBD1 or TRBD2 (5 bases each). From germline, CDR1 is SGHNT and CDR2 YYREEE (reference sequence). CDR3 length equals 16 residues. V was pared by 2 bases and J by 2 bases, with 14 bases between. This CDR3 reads CASSLTEGPAYNEQFF. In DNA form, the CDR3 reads TGTGCCAGCAGCTTAACAGAGGGGCCTGCCTACAATGAGCAGTTCTTC.

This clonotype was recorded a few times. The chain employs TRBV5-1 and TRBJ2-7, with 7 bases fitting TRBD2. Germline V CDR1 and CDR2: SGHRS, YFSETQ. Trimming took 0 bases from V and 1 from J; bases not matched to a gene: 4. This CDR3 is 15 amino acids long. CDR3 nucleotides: TGCGCCAGCAGCTTGGAGCCTAGCGGTTCCTACGAGCAGTACTTC. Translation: CASSLEPSGSYEQYF.

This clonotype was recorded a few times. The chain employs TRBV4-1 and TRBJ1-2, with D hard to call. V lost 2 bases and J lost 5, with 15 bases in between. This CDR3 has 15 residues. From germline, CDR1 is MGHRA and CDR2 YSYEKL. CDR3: CASSQTSDPFYGYTF. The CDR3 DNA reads TGCGCCAGCAGCCAAACGTCGGACCCTTTTTATGGCTACACCTTC.

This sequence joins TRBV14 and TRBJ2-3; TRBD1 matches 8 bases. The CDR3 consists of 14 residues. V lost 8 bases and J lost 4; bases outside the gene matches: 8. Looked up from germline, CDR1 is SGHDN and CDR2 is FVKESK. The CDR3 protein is CASRQTGAPDTQYF. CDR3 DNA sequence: TGTGCCAGCCGTCAGACAGGGGCACCAGATACGCAGTATTTT.

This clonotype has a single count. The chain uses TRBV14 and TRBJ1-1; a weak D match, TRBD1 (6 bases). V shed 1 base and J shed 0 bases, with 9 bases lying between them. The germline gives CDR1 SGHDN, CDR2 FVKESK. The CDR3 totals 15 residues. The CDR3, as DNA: TGTGCCAGCAGCCAAGTTACAGGGCTGAACACTGAAGCTTTCTTT. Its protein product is CASSQVTGLNTEAFF.

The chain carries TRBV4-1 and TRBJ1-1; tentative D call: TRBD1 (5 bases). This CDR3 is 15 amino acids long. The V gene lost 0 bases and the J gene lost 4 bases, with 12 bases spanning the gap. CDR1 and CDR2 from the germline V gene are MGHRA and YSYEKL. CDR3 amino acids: CASSQEAGVGTEAFF. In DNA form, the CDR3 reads TGCGCCAGCAGCCAAGAAGCGGGGGTGGGCACTGAAGCTTTCTTT.

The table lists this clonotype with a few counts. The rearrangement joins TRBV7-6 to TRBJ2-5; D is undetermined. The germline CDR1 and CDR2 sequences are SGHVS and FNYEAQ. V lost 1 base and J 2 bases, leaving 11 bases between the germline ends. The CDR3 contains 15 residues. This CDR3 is CASSLGWSSQETQYF. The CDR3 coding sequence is TGTGCCAGCAGCTTAGGTTGGAGTTCACAAGAGACCCAGTACTTC.

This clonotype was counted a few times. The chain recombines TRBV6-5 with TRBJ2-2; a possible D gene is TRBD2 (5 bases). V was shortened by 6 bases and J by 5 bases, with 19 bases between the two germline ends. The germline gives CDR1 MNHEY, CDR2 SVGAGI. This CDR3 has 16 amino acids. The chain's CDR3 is CASSRGIKGRTGELFF. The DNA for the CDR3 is TGTGCCAGCAGCCGGGGAATCAAGGGCCGAACCGGGGAGCTGTTTTTT.